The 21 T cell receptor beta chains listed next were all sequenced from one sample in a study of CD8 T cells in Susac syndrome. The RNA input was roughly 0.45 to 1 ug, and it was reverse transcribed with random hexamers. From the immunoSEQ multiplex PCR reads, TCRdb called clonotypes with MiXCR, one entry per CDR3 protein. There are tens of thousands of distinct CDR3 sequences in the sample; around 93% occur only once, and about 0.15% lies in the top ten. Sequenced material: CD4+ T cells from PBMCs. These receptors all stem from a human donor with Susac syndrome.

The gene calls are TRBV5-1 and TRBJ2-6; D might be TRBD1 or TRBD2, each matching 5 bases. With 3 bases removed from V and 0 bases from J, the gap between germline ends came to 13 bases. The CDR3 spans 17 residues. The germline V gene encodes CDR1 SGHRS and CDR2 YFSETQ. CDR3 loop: CASSSNPGASGANVLTF. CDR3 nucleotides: TGCGCCAGCAGCTCTAACCCCGGGGCCTCTGGGGCCAACGTCCTGACTTTC.

The CDR3 spells CASTLTVSTDTQYF. In DNA form, the CDR3 reads TGTGCCAGCACATTGACCGTGAGCACAGATACGCAGTATTTT. The chain employs TRBV6-1 and TRBJ2-3; D unclear. The CDR3 contains 14 residues. The V end was cut by 7 bases, the J end by 0 bases, with 11 bases between. Germline V gene data show CDR1 as MNHNS and CDR2 as SASEGT.

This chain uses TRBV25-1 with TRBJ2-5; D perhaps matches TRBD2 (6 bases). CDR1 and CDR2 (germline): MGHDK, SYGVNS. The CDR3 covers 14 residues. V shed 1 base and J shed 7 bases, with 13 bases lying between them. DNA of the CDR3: TGTGCCAGCAGTGAATTCGGGACCGGGGGGACCCAGTACTTC. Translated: CASSEFGTGGTQYF.

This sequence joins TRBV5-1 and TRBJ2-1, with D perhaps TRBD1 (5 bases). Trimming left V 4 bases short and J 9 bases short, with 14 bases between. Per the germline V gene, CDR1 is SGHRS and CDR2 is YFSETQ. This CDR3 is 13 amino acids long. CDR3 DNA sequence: TGCGCCAGCAGCAACCTTGGGGCCCCTGAGCAGTTCTTC. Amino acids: CASSNLGAPEQFF.

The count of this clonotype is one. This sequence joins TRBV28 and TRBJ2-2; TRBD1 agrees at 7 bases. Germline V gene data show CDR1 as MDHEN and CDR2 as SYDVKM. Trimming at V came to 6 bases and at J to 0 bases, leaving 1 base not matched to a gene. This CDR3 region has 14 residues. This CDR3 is CASRTGTNTGELFF. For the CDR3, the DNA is TGTGCCAGCAGGACAGGGACGAACACCGGGGAGCTGTTTTTT.

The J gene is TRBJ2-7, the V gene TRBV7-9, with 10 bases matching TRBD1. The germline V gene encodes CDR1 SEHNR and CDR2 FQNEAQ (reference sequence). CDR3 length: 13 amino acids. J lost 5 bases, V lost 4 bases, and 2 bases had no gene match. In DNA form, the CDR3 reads TGTGCCAGCAGCTGGACAGGGGGGGACGAGCAGTACTTC. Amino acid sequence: CASSWTGGDEQYF.

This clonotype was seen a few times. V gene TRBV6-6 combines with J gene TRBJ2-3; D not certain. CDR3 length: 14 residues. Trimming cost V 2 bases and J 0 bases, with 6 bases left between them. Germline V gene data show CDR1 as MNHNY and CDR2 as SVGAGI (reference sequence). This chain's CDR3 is CASSYQTSTDTQYF. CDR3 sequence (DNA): TGTGCCAGCAGTTACCAAACCAGCACAGATACGCAGTATTTT.

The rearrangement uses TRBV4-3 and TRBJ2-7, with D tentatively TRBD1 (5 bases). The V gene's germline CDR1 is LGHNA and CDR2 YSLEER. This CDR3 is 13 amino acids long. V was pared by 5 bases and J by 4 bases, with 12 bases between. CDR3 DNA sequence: TGCGCCAGCAGCGCGGACACCAGATACGAGCAGTACTTC. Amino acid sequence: CASSADTRYEQYF.

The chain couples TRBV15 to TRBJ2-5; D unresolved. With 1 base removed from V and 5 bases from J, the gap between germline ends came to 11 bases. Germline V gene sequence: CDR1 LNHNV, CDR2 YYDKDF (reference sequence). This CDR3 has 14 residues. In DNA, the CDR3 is TGTGCCACCAGCAGAGGAGGAGATGAGGAGACCCAGTACTTC. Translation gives CATSRGGDEETQYF.

The CDR3 here is CASSYAGGYQPQHF. The CDR3 nucleotides are TGTGCCAGCAGTTACGCAGGGGGCTATCAGCCCCAGCATTTT. This chain joins TRBV6-2 or TRBV6-3 and TRBJ1-5; 8 bases map to TRBD1. The ends lost 2 bases at V and 5 bases at J; junction bases unmatched: 2. Germline V gene data show CDR1 as MNHEY and CDR2 as SVGEGT. This CDR3 contains 14 residues.

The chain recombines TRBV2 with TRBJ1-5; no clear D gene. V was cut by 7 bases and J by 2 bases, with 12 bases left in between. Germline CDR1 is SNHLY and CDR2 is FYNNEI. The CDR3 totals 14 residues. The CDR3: CASKLDGGNQPQHF. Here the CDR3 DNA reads TGTGCCAGCAAGTTGGACGGCGGCAATCAGCCCCAGCATTTT.

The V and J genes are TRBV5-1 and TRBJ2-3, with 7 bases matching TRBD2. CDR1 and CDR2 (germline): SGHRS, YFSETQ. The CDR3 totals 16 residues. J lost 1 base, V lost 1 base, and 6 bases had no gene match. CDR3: CASSLLLSGGTDTQYF. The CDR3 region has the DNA TGCGCCAGCAGCTTGCTATTAAGCGGGGGCACAGATACGCAGTATTTT.

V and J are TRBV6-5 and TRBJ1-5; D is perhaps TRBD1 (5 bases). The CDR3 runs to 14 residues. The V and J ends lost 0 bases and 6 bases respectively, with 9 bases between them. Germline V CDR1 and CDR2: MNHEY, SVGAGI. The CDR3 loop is CASSYSGEGQPQHF. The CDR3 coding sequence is TGTGCCAGCAGTTACTCGGGGGAAGGTCAGCCCCAGCATTTT.

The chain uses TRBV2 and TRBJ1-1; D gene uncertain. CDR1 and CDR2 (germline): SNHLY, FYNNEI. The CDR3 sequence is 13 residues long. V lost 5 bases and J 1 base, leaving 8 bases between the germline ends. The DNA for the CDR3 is TGTGCCAGCAGTTTGGACGGGAACACTGAAGCTTTCTTT. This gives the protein CASSLDGNTEAFF.

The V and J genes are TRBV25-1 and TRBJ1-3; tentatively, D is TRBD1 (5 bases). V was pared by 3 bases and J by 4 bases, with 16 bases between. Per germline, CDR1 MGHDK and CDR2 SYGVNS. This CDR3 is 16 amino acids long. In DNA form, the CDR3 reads TGTGCCAGCAGTGAGACACTGGGAGGGACCGGAAACACCATATATTTT. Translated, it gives CASSETLGGTGNTIYF.

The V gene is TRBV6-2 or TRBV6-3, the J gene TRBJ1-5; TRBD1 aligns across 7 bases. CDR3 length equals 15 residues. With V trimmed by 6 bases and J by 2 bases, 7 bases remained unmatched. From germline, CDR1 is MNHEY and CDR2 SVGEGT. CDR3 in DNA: TGTGCCAGCAGAGACCCCGGACAGGGCAATCAGCCCCAGCATTTT. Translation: CASRDPGQGNQPQHF.

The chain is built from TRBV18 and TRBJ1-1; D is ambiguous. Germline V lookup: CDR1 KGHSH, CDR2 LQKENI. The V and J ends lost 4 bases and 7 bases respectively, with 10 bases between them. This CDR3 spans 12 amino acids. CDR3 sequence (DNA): TGTGCCAGCTCACTTTTGGGAAATGAAGCTTTCTTT. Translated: CASSLLGNEAFF.

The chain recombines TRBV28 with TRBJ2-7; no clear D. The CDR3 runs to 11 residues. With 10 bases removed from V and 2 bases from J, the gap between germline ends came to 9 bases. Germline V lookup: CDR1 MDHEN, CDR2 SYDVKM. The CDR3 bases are TGTGCCACCCTAAGCCCCTACGAGCAGTACTTC. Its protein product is CATLSPYEQYF.

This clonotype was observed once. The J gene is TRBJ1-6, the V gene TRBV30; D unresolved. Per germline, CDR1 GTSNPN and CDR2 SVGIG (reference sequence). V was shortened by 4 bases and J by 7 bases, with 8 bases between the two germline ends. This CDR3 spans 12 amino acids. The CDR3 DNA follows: TGTGCCTGGAAATGGAAAAATTCACCCCTCCACTTT. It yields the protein CAWKWKNSPLHF.

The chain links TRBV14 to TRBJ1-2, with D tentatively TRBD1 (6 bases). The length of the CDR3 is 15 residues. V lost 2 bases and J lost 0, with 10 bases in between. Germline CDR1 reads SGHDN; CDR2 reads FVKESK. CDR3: CASSQMDSSNYGYTF. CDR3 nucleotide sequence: TGTGCCAGCAGCCAAATGGACAGCTCTAACTATGGCTACACCTTC.

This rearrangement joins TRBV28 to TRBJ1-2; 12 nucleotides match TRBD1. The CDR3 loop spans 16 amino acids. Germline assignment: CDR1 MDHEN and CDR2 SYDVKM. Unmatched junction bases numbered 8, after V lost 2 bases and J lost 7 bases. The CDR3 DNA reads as TGTGCCAGCAGTTTACACCGGGACAGGGGGCTTGGTGGCTACACCTTC. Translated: CASSLHRDRGLGGYTF.